Listed here are 32 T cell receptor beta chains from one sample, sequenced in a study of T cell changes during pregnancy in multiple sclerosis. TCRdb's table, derived via immunoSEQ multiplex PCR, lists solely in-frame clones and lacks some. Here the sample spans 85,000 to 100,000 clones, about 92% being singletons. The source was peripheral blood, collected after pregnancy. These receptors were collected from a female donor with multiple sclerosis, enrolled in a pregnancy study.

This chain uses TRBV6-5 with TRBJ2-1, with D perhaps TRBD2 (6 bases). CDR3 length: 12 residues. V lost 5 bases and J 7 bases, leaving 9 bases between the germline ends. Germline CDR1 MNHEY, CDR2 SVGAGI. The CDR3 protein is CASSPSGNEQFF. In DNA form, the CDR3 reads TGTGCCAGCAGTCCCAGCGGGAATGAGCAGTTCTTC.

The chain carries TRBV9 and TRBJ2-1; a possible D gene is TRBD1 (6 bases). The germline V gene has CDR1 SGDLS and CDR2 YYNGEE. This CDR3 spans 15 amino acids. Deletions cut 4 bases from V and 0 bases from J, with 11 bases between. CDR3 region: CASSPGANSYNEQFF. The CDR3 DNA sequence: TGTGCCAGCAGCCCAGGGGCCAACTCCTACAATGAGCAGTTCTTC.

J is TRBJ2-7 and V is TRBV7-2, with a possible D match to TRBD1 (5 bases). The germline V and J ends were trimmed by 1 base and 3 bases, with 16 bases remaining between them. The CDR3 is made up of 16 amino acids. Germline lookup yields CDR1 SGHTA and CDR2 FQGNSA. The CDR3 spells CASSLGQGLGGYEQYF. The CDR3 DNA reads as TGTGCCAGCAGCTTAGGGCAGGGTTTGGGTGGCTACGAGCAGTACTTC.

This sequence joins TRBV7-3 and TRBJ2-5; maybe TRBD2 (5 bases). The germline CDR1 and CDR2 sequences are SGHTA and FQGTGA. The V end lost 3 bases, the J end lost 2 bases, and 7 bases lay between the germline ends. The CDR3 is 13 residues long. Here the CDR3 reads CASSLQRQETQYF. CDR3 DNA sequence: TGTGCCAGCAGCTTGCAGCGGCAAGAGACCCAGTACTTC.

The chain recombines TRBV18 with TRBJ2-7, with 12 positions matching TRBD2. V lost 5 bases to trimming and J lost 4 bases; unmatched junction nucleotides: 6. CDR1 KGHSH and CDR2 LQKENI come from the germline V gene. The CDR3 contains 15 residues. CDR3 region: CASSIGLAGSYEQYF. The CDR3 bases are TGTGCCAGCTCAATAGGACTAGCGGGGAGTTACGAGCAGTACTTC.

V gene TRBV19 combines with J gene TRBJ1-2, with D tentatively TRBD1 (6 bases). The CDR3 is made up of 15 amino acids. Germline V lookup: CDR1 LNHDA, CDR2 SQIVND (reference sequence). V was trimmed by 1 base and J by 4 bases, leaving 13 bases between them. The CDR3 here is CASSIGGQPAYGYTF. The CDR3 DNA follows: TGTGCCAGTAGTATAGGTGGACAGCCCGCCTATGGCTACACCTTC.

Here the CDR3 reads CASSLTSVSYEQYF. CDR3 DNA: TGTGCCAGCAGTCTTACTAGCGTCTCCTACGAGCAGTACTTC. The chain employs TRBV2 and TRBJ2-7, with TRBD2 matching 7 bases. The CDR3 runs 14 residues. Trimming took 5 bases from V and 0 from J; bases not matched to a gene: 4. In germline, CDR1 is SNHLY, CDR2 FYNNEI.

This clone was seen just once. The chain recombines TRBV7-9 with TRBJ1-2; D possibly corresponds to TRBD1 (6 bases). The CDR3 has 12 amino acids. Germline V gene sequence: CDR1 SEHNR, CDR2 FQNEAQ (reference sequence). V shed 5 bases and J shed 4 bases, with 8 bases lying between them. Written as DNA, the CDR3 is TGTGCCAGCAGCCCAGGGGTCTATGGCTACACCTTC. Its translation: CASSPGVYGYTF. Together with reference TRBV7-9 and TRBJ1-2, the CDR3 gives the full variable domain: DTGVSQNPRHKITKRGQNVTFRCDPISEHNRLYWYRQTLGQGPEFLTYFQNEAQLEKSRLLSDRFSAERPKGSFSTLEIQRTEQGDSAMYLCASSPGVYGYTFGSGTRLTVV.

V usage is TRBV25-1 and J usage is TRBJ2-5; TRBD2 might be the D (6 bases). CDR3 size: 15 residues. V lost 3 bases, J lost 5 bases, and 16 bases lay in between. The germline V gene encodes CDR1 MGHDK and CDR2 SYGVNS. CDR3 nucleotides: TGTGCCAGCAGTGACCCTGGGCGGGGCCCTGAGACCCAGTACTTC. This gives the protein CASSDPGRGPETQYF.

Points on this clone: Other nucleotide sequences from this sample produce the same CDR3. The rearrangement joins TRBV18 to TRBJ1-1; D might be TRBD1 (5 bases). The V gene lost 6 bases and the J gene lost 1 base, with 9 bases spanning the gap. Germline CDR1 is KGHSH and CDR2 is LQKENI. The CDR3 length is 13 residues. As DNA, the CDR3 is TGTGCCAGCTCGGCGACAGAGAACACTGAAGCTTTCTTT. It is translated as CASSATENTEAFF. Drawing the rest from reference TRBV18 and TRBJ1-1, the complete variable domain is NAGVMQNPRHLVRRRGQEARLRCSPMKGHSHVYWYRQLPEEGLKFMVYLQKENIIDESGMPKERFSAEFPKEGPSILRIQQVVRGDSAAYFCASSATENTEAFFGQGTRLTVV.

V is TRBV29-1 and J is TRBJ1-3, with TRBD1 matching 9 bases. Losses at the gene ends were 7 bases for V and 2 bases for J; bases not matched to a gene: 6. The CDR3 covers 14 residues. Looked up from germline, CDR1 is SQVTM and CDR2 is ANQGSEA. The chain's CDR3 is CSAQDRGTGNTIYF. CDR3 in DNA: TGCAGCGCCCAGGACAGGGGAACTGGAAACACCATATATTTT.

This rearrangement joins TRBV5-4 to TRBJ2-3; 8 bases agree with TRBD2. Germline lookup yields CDR1 SGHNT and CDR2 YYREEE (reference sequence). This CDR3 is built from 16 residues. Trimming removed 3 bases from V and 2 bases from J; junction bases left unmatched: 8. This chain's CDR3 is CASSSKLAAYTDTQYF. The CDR3 nucleotides read TGTGCCAGCAGCTCGAAACTAGCGGCCTACACAGATACGCAGTATTTT.

The chain joins TRBV2 to TRBJ1-4, with TRBD1 as a possible D gene (6 bases). The ends were cut back, 3 bases at V and 3 bases at J, with 11 bases in the middle. The CDR3 contains 15 residues. Germline V CDR1 and CDR2: SNHLY, FYNNEI. The DNA for the CDR3 is TGTGCCAGCAGTGAGTGGGGGCGATCTAATGAAAAACTGTTTTTT. Protein sequence: CASSEWGRSNEKLFF.

This sequence joins TRBV7-9 and TRBJ2-3, with 7 bases lining up with TRBD2. This CDR3 region has 16 residues. Germline-derived CDR1 and CDR2 are SEHNR and FQNEAQ (reference sequence). With V trimmed by 4 bases and J by 0 bases, 7 bases remained unmatched. CDR3 region: CASSSSSGRSTDTQYF. CDR3 DNA sequence: TGTGCCAGCAGCTCCTCCTCCGGGAGGAGCACAGATACGCAGTATTTT. The whole variable domain, filled in from reference TRBV7-9 and TRBJ2-3, reads DTGVSQNPRHKITKRGQNVTFRCDPISEHNRLYWYRQTLGQGPEFLTYFQNEAQLEKSRLLSDRFSAERPKGSFSTLEIQRTEQGDSAMYLCASSSSSGRSTDTQYFGPGTRLTVL.

The V gene is TRBV6-1, the J gene TRBJ1-2; the D gene is possibly TRBD1 (6 bases). V dropped 3 bases and J dropped 4 bases, with 27 bases sitting between them. The CDR3 covers 19 residues. From germline, CDR1 is MNHNS and CDR2 SASEGT. The DNA for the CDR3 is TGTGCCAGCAGTGAGGGGGCCAGTGTCCTAACGGCACTCACCTATGGCTACACCTTC. Translated: CASSEGASVLTALTYGYTF.

The rearrangement links TRBV7-8 to TRBJ2-5; TRBD2 matches 11 bases. Germline CDR1 SGHVS, CDR2 FQNEAQ. V shed 8 bases, J shed 0 bases, and the junction held 11 bases outside the gene matches. This CDR3 is 17 amino acids long. The CDR3 loop is CASGPRTSGPYQETQYF. In nucleotides, the CDR3 is TGTGCCAGCGGGCCCCGGACTAGCGGGCCCTACCAAGAGACCCAGTACTTC.

V and J are TRBV1 and TRBJ2-7; TRBD2, the table's D call, lacks a check against the DNA. TRBV1 is listed as a pseudogene. The CDR3 is made up of 16 amino acids. CDR3 DNA: TGCACCAGCAGCCAAGATCTAGGAACCTCGAGGTGTGAGCAGTACTTC. Translation: CTSSQDLGTSRCEQYF.

The chain joins TRBV4-3 to TRBJ2-7; a weak D match, TRBD1 (5 bases). Trimming pared 5 bases from V and 7 bases from J, leaving 18 bases between. This CDR3 is built from 14 residues. CDR1 is LGHNA and CDR2 is YSLEER in the germline V gene. CDR3 amino acids: CASSSHGGAKEQYF. The CDR3 bases are TGCGCCAGCAGCTCCCATGGTGGGGCTAAGGAGCAGTACTTC.

The rearrangement links TRBV6-6 to TRBJ2-7; 10 nucleotides match TRBD2. V gave up 7 bases and J gave up 7 bases; unmatched junction bases: 7. The germline CDR1 and CDR2 sequences are MNHNY and SVGAGI (reference sequence). The CDR3 runs to 13 residues. The CDR3, as DNA: TGTGCCAGCACAAGCGGGGGGGGATGGGAGCAGTACTTC. Its translation: CASTSGGGWEQYF.

The V call is TRBV7-9, the J call TRBJ1-1, with 8 nucleotides matching TRBD1. This CDR3 spans 17 amino acids. Germline-derived CDR1 and CDR2 are SEHNR and FQNEAQ (reference sequence). The V segment lost 4 bases and the J segment 1 base; nucleotides outside the gene matches: 11. CDR3 in DNA: TGTGCCAGCAGCTCAAAAAGGACAGGGCGATCGAACACTGAAGCTTTCTTT. As protein: CASSSKRTGRSNTEAFF.

This chain uses TRBV11-2 with TRBJ2-7; unclear D gene. The CDR3 is 15 amino acids. Germline V gene lookup returns CDR1 SGHAT and CDR2 FQNNGV. Between the trimmed V and J ends, which lost 7 bases and 0 bases, there was a span of 16 bases. The CDR3, as DNA: TGTGCCAGCACTATAGACATCGGCACCTCCTACGAGCAGTACTTC. As protein: CASTIDIGTSYEQYF.

The chain recombines TRBV13 with TRBJ2-1; weak D call: TRBD2 (5 bases). The germline V gene has CDR1 PRHDT and CDR2 FYEKMQ (reference sequence). Between the trimmed V and J ends, which lost 1 base and 0 bases, there was a span of 19 bases. The CDR3 is 19 amino acids. DNA of the CDR3: TGTGCCAGCAGCTTAGCCCCTAGGATTAGCGTGAGCTCCTACAATGAGCAGTTCTTC. Protein sequence: CASSLAPRISVSSYNEQFF.

The gene calls are TRBV11-3 and TRBJ2-1, with 14 positions matching TRBD2. CDR1 is SGHNT, CDR2 YENEEA, per germline. Germline trimming cut 1 base from V and 10 bases from J; bases unmatched to any gene: 0. The CDR3 is 14 residues long. The CDR3 region has the DNA TGTGCCAGCAGCTTAGGACTAGCGGGAGGGGAGCAGTTCTTC. This gives the protein CASSLGLAGGEQFF.

This rearrangement joins TRBV6-1 to TRBJ1-5; D gene ambiguous. Germline CDR1 and CDR2: MNHNS and SASEGT. V was clipped by 8 bases and J by 2 bases, with 16 bases between them. This CDR3 is 15 amino acids long. CDR3 bases: TGTGCCAGCGTCCACGGCTCCGGGGGCAATCAGCCCCAGCATTTT. Protein product: CASVHGSGGNQPQHF.

V and J are TRBV7-2 and TRBJ1-1; possibly TRBD1 for D (5 bases). The germline gives CDR1 SGHTA, CDR2 FQGNSA. The CDR3 covers 13 residues. V was cut by 5 bases and J by 1 base, with 8 bases left in between. CDR3 loop: CASSPDKNTEAFF. The CDR3 DNA reads TGTGCCAGCAGCCCGGACAAGAACACTGAAGCTTTCTTT.

Here the CDR3 reads CASSLAGVTDTQYF. The CDR3, as DNA: TGTGCCAGCAGTCTAGCGGGGGTCACAGATACGCAGTATTTT. This rearrangement joins TRBV7-2 to TRBJ2-3, with TRBD2 matching over 10 bases. The CDR3 spans 14 residues. Losses at the gene ends were 6 bases for V and 2 bases for J; bases not matched to a gene: 2. Germline V lookup: CDR1 SGHTA, CDR2 FQGNSA.

The chain recombines TRBV29-1 with TRBJ1-5; D may be TRBD1 (6 bases). V was pared by 6 bases and J by 0 bases, with 12 bases between. CDR3 size: 14 residues. Germline V CDR1 and CDR2: SQVTM, ANQGSEA. The CDR3 loop reads CSVAGQYSNQPQHF. The DNA of the CDR3 is TGCAGCGTGGCAGGACAGTATAGCAATCAGCCCCAGCATTTT.

The rearrangement uses TRBV4-2 and TRBJ1-5; TRBD1 is a possible D gene (5 bases). Trimming shortened V by 5 bases and J by 7 bases, and 15 bases separated the two germline ends. Looked up from germline, CDR1 is LGHNA and CDR2 is YNFKEQ. The CDR3 loop spans 14 amino acids. Here the CDR3 reads CASSDSSPRQPQHF. In nucleotides, the CDR3 is TGTGCCAGCAGCGACAGCAGCCCAAGACAGCCCCAGCATTTT.

This clone occurred once. The CDR3 DNA reads TGTGCCTGGAGCTTGGGCATGAACACTGAAGCTTTCTTT. Amino acid sequence: CAWSLGMNTEAFF. The rearrangement links TRBV30 to TRBJ1-1; D remains ambiguous. CDR1 and CDR2 from the germline V gene are GTSNPN and SVGIG (reference sequence). The V end was cut by 3 bases, the J end by 0 bases, with 8 bases between. The CDR3 totals 13 residues. Full variable domain (missing parts from reference TRBV30 and TRBJ1-1): SQTIHQWPATLVQPVGSPLSLECTVEGTSNPNLYWYRQAAGRGLQLLFYSVGIGQISSEVPQNLSASRPQDRQFILSSKKLLLSDSGFYLCAWSLGMNTEAFFGQGTRLTVV.

V usage is TRBV7-9 and J usage is TRBJ1-2; D possibly corresponds to TRBD1 (6 bases). Trimming pared 4 bases from V and 8 bases from J, leaving 14 bases between. This CDR3 has 13 residues. CDR1 SEHNR and CDR2 FQNEAQ come from the germline V gene (reference sequence). In DNA form, the CDR3 reads TGTGCCAGCAGCTCCCGGACAGTGTTGGGCTACACCTTC. It is translated as CASSSRTVLGYTF.

The chain combines TRBV25-1 with TRBJ2-7; D might be TRBD1 (6 bases). This CDR3 is 15 amino acids long. Germline V lookup: CDR1 MGHDK, CDR2 SYGVNS. V lost 5 bases and J 0 bases, leaving 14 bases between the germline ends. The CDR3 DNA is TGTGCCAGCAGTATCCCCGGGACAATCTCCTACGAGCAGTACTTC. Amino acid sequence: CASSIPGTISYEQYF.

The V gene is TRBV5-4, the J gene TRBJ1-2; 7 nucleotides match TRBD1. The CDR3 is 14 residues long. Losses at the gene ends were 7 bases for V and 8 bases for J; bases not matched to a gene: 14. Germline assignment: CDR1 SGHNT and CDR2 YYREEE (reference sequence). The CDR3 protein is CASRSPATGMGYTF. The CDR3, as DNA: TGTGCCAGCCGCAGCCCGGCGACAGGGATGGGCTACACCTTC.